Detailed here is one T cell receptor beta chain. Its cognate antigen has yet to be identified. Within one base of it there is no much larger clone, and no base qualities were kept. Graves' hyperthyroidism was defined as stable when no progression to ophthalmopathy occurred over 18 months of follow-up. Hyperthyroidism patients were newly diagnosed, had a disease duration of under 2 months, and were aged 18 to 65 years. Exclusion was applied to patients with uncontrolled infections, other autoimmune diseases, pregnancy or lactation. Clinical symptoms, serum thyroxine and TRAb, thyroid ultrasound, and orbital computed tomography formed the basis for the diagnoses. Ficoll-Paque density gradient centrifugation was used to isolate PBMCs from under 11 ml of fresh peripheral blood. Trizol reagent was used to extract total RNA, and RNA quality was then checked on an Agilent 2100 Bioanalyzer. The record originates from a study of T cells in Graves' hyperthyroidism and ophthalmopathy (dated by TCRdb to the late 2010s). Some background on the complete study: Peripheral blood was sampled at the time of initial diagnosis, prior to any treatment. To identify distinguishing TCR V-J signatures, a discovery cohort of some 99 patients was used, comprising 40 to 45 with Graves' ophthalmopathy and under 60 with stable Graves' hyperthyroidism. Whether ophthalmopathy could be predicted prospectively was tested in an independent validation cohort made up of some 20 hyperthyroidism patients plus 17 patients who later progressed to ophthalmopathy. The roughly 91 discovery patients were randomly split 7:3 into training and test sets. In more than 5 Graves' hyperthyroidism patients, the study also compared T-cell repertoires from thyroid tissue with T-cell repertoires from blood. After sampling, hyperthyroidism patients received methimazole starting at 30 mg daily, and ophthalmopathy patients received high-dose intravenous methylprednisolone. The paper reports TCR Vbeta CDR3 sequencing of over 130 peripheral blood samples: fewer than 50 ophthalmopathy, approximately 74 hyperthyroidism and 17 progressor patients. Study-wide findings and limitations: A 13 V-J signature model separated ophthalmopathy from stable hyperthyroidism, with approximately 86% sensitivity and 81% to 82% specificity in cross-validation and 80%/75% in testing. Sample size was not statistically predetermined, and blinding of investigators to group allocation was not performed. In validation, progression to ophthalmopathy was predicted by the model with nearly 71% sensitivity and under 85% specificity, a median of about 6.4 months before onset. Most expanded thyroid clonotypes (frequency above 0.001) were also detected in blood, suggesting blood repertoires may reflect thyroid immune responses.

CDR1 and CDR2, per the germline V gene, are MNHNS and SASEGT. V and J are trimmed by 3 bases and 5 bases, and the gene matches miss 6 bases of the junction. The CDR3 goes from the cysteine to the phenylalanine over 14 residues. Kept here is only the CDR3 DNA, which spans 42 bases and is read in frame from base 1. Amplification of TCR beta CDR3 regions was carried out from RNA transcripts. The first round of RT-PCR for the TCR CDR3 was performed with the HTBI primer set and the Qiagen OneStep RT-PCR kit. Libraries were constructed in a second round of multiplex PCR, after which size selection and purification were carried out. Libraries were sequenced paired-end with 100 bp reads on an Illumina HiSeq2000. From the authors' description of their analysis: SOAPnuke was used to process the raw data, throwing out any read that contained adapters or uncalled bases, had a mean Phred below 15, or lacked an exact constant-primer or identifier match. COPE v1.2.5 was used to merge high-quality paired reads, and clonotypes were defined as unique nucleotide sequences. MiTCR v1.1 was used to align the clonotypes against IMGT TRBV, TRBD and TRBJ reference segments. Only V-J combinations with frequency above 0.0001, covering approximately 99% of repertoires, were analysed. The TCS score was defined as F50 (clonal expansion) divided by E x V (chaos), with BLOSUM62-based TCRdist calculated between CDR3 peptides within each V-J. Welch's t-statistics and random forest reduced 514 V-J features to 13, which were used in a naive Bayes classifier (R e1071). In-frame beta chains were kept once TCRdb had trimmed the public reads at Q25 with fastp and called clones with MiXCR. CDR3 protein duplicates are merged, each entry listing the most common genes and DNA. None of the V and J calls come from the authors' own analysis; TCRdb made them. In all, the sample holds about 510,000 distinct CDR3 sequences, and about 15% of those were seen once. Together, the top ten hold approximately 15% of the sample.

The sample comprised blood. The chain is encoded by TRBV6-1 joined to TRBJ2-7; 8 bases in between match TRBD1. The clonotype was recovered from a middle-aged woman with Graves' hyperthyroidism. The CDR3 region: CASSEVPGGDEQYF. The nucleotide sequence reads TGTGCCAGCAGTGAGGTTCCAGGGGGCGACGAGCAGTACTTC.